These T cell receptor beta chains were read from a single sample in a study of T cells in tuberculosis. The table came from immunoSEQ multiplex PCR; TCRdb's copy has only in-frame clones and leaves some out. The data hold 25,000 to 30,000 clones, with more than 80% observed a single time. Specimen: PBMCs. The receptors come from a donor aged 5-35 years with latent tuberculosis or without tuberculosis infection. Each CDR3 is given with its conserved first and last residue. Each record gives: clone size, CDR3 length, D gene, V gene, J gene, CDR3 DNA, CDR3 protein. D genes are given only for firm matches. Clone size appears in some rows only: once, few, many, or a class for an expanded clone.

NA	12	NA	TRBV28	TRBJ2-7	TGTGCCAGCGGAGCGCTGAGGAGGGAGCAGTACTTC	CASGALRREQYF
NA	15	TRBD2	TRBV29-1	TRBJ2-7	TGCAGCGTTGTAGGACTAGCGGGAGGCTCCTACGAGCAGTACTTC	CSVVGLAGGSYEQYF
NA	15	TRBD2	TRBV7-2	TRBJ2-7	TGTGCCAGCAGTTTAGGACTAGCGGGGGACTACGAGCAGTACTTC	CASSLGLAGDYEQYF
NA	15	TRBD1	TRBV14	TRBJ1-1	TGTGCCAGCAGCCCGGACGGACAGGGCTACACTGAAGCTTTCTTT	CASSPDGQGYTEAFF
NA	16	NA	TRBV7-2	TRBJ2-4	TGTGCCAGCAGCTGGTTCGTGAACGGGGCCAAAAACATTCAGTACTTC	CASSWFVNGAKNIQYF
NA	13	NA	TRBV28	TRBJ1-5	TGTGCCAGCACCACCCGGGGCAATCAGCCCCAGCATTTT	CASTTRGNQPQHF
NA	13	NA	TRBV29-1	TRBJ2-7	TGCAGCGTTCGCTCAGGGCGGTCCTACGAGCAGTACTTC	CSVRSGRSYEQYF
once	15	TRBD1	TRBV6-1	TRBJ1-1	TGTGCCAGCAGTCCCGGGACAGGGATAAACACTGAAGCTTTCTTT	CASSPGTGINTEAFF
NA	15	NA	TRBV5-5	TRBJ2-1	TGTGCCAGCAGCTTAGGGCGGGTCACCTACAATGAGCAGTTCTTC	CASSLGRVTYNEQFF
NA	16	NA	TRBV6-4	TRBJ2-1	TGTGCCAGCAGTGACTCGAGCCTGAGCTCCTACAATGAGCAGTTCTTC	CASSDSSLSSYNEQFF
NA	16	TRBD1	TRBV6-5	TRBJ2-7	TGTGCCAGCAGTTACTCGACGGGACAGGGGGTCTACGAGCAGTACTTC	CASSYSTGQGVYEQYF
NA	17	NA	TRBV9	TRBJ1-2	TGTGCCAGCAGCCGCCGGGGACTGACCGTCCGCTACTATGGCTACACCTTC	CASSRRGLTVRYYGYTF
NA	16	NA	TRBV5-1	TRBJ1-1	TGCGCCAGCAGCCCTAGCGAGGGCGCGACAAACACTGAAGCTTTCTTT	CASSPSEGATNTEAFF
NA	11	NA	TRBV10-2	TRBJ2-3	TGCGCCAGCAGCCTCACAGATACGCAGTATTTT	CASSLTDTQYF
NA	14	NA	TRBV15	TRBJ2-7	TGTGCCACCAGCACCCACGGGGGAGGAGACGAGCAGTACTTC	CATSTHGGGDEQYF
NA	15	NA	TRBV5-1	TRBJ2-2	TGCGCCAGCCGTGGGGGGTCCCCCAACACCGGGGAGCTGTTTTTT	CASRGGSPNTGELFF
NA	14	NA	TRBV19	TRBJ1-4	TGTGCCAGTAGTCGGCAGGGGTGGATTGAAAAACTGTTTTTT	CASSRQGWIEKLFF
NA	14	NA	TRBV11-2	TRBJ1-1	TGTGCCAGCAGCATCAGGGTCGAGTTGGCTGAAGCTTTCTTT	CASSIRVELAEAFF
NA	13	NA	TRBV9	TRBJ2-5	TGTGCCAGCAGCGTAGATAGGGGAGAGACCCAGTACTTC	CASSVDRGETQYF
NA	10	NA	TRBV20-1	TRBJ2-1	TGCAGTGCTGCGGCCCTTGAGCAGTTCTTC	CSAAALEQFF
NA	15	TRBD2	TRBV7-3	TRBJ2-2	TGTGCCAGCACCAATAGCGGGGGGACGACCGGGGAGCTGTTTTTT	CASTNSGGTTGELFF
NA	12	NA	TRBV29-1	TRBJ1-3	TGCAGCGTTGAGACAACTGGAAACACCATATATTTT	CSVETTGNTIYF
once	18	TRBD2	TRBV4-2	TRBJ2-1	TGTGCCAGCAGCCAAGATCGGTATAGTGCGGGAGGGGTGGCTGAGCAGTTCTTC	CASSQDRYSAGGVAEQFF
NA	16	NA	TRBV28	TRBJ1-2	TGTGCCAGCAGTTTGGTTTCCGCCGTGAAGGGAGGGGGCTACACCTTC	CASSLVSAVKGGGYTF
NA	16	TRBD1	TRBV28	TRBJ2-2	TGTGCCGGCCCCCCCACGGGACAGCGAGACACCGGGGAGCTGTTTTTT	CAGPPTGQRDTGELFF
few	15	TRBD2	TRBV10-2	TRBJ2-7	TGCGCCAGCAAAGAGACTAGCGGGAGCTCCTACGAGCAGTACTTC	CASKETSGSSYEQYF
NA	16	TRBD1	TRBV6-5	TRBJ1-1	TGTGCCAGCAGTTCCTTACAGGGGGGGATGAACACTGAAGCTTTCTTT	CASSSLQGGMNTEAFF